The 18 T cell receptor beta chains below come from one sample, sequenced in a study of T cell repertoires in cytomegalovirus infection. From the reads, TCRdb called clonotypes with MiXCR, one entry per CDR3 protein. The table lists 150,000 to 200,000 distinct CDR3 sequences, more than 9% of them singletons, with about 5% in the top ten. Sequencing was carried out using PBMCs. The receptors shown here come from a human donor in good health (CMV status not recorded). Some clones in this sample may be carry-over from other donors' samples.

This clonotype was picked up many times. V usage is TRBV25-1 and J usage is TRBJ2-3; TRBD2 agrees at 11 bases. CDR3 length: 18 residues. Per germline, CDR1 MGHDK and CDR2 SYGVNS. V lost 2 bases to trimming and J lost 0 bases; unmatched junction nucleotides: 7. The CDR3 sequence: CASSELAGGRLSTDTQYF. In DNA form, the CDR3 reads TGTGCCAGCAGTGAACTAGCGGGAGGCCGGCTGAGCACAGATACGCAGTATTTT.

Comment on this clonotype: At one of its ends the junction is not consistent with the germline gene, which may arise from a read error. J is TRBJ1-5 and V is TRBV6-1, with 8 positions matching TRBD1. The germline CDR1 and CDR2 sequences are MNHNS and SASEGT. CDR3 size: 13 residues. CDR3 nucleotide sequence: TGTGCCAGCAGATCTACAGGGGGTCAGCCCCGGCATTTT. Translated, it gives CASRSTGGQPRHF.

Comments on this clonotype: This may be a read error, as it is one base from a much larger clone. Since the CDR3 does not end with the conserved phenylalanine or tryptophan, this likely comes from a read error. This chain connects TRBV7-2 to TRBJ2-7; perhaps TRBD1 as D (6 bases). Trimming pared 1 base from V and 4 bases from J, leaving 17 bases between. The germline V gene encodes CDR1 SGHTA and CDR2 FQGNSA. The CDR3 is made up of 16 amino acids. CDR3 sequence (DNA): TGTGCCAGCAGCTTAGTTGGGGGCCAGCGATCGTACGAGCAGTACTTA. This gives the protein CASSLVGGQRSYEQYL.

This clonotype was detected many times. J is TRBJ1-2 and V is TRBV7-2; no firm D call. Trimming cost V 3 bases and J 7 bases, with 18 bases left between them. Looked up from germline, CDR1 is SGHTA and CDR2 is FQGNSA. The CDR3 spans 15 residues. The CDR3 DNA follows: TGTGCCAGCAGCTTTTCTAGCGGCATTCTTTCTGGCTACACCTTC. This codes for CASSFSSGILSGYTF.

This clonotype showed up just a few times. The chain employs TRBV6-1 and TRBJ1-1; D gene unclear. The CDR3 is 14 residues long. V was pared by 4 bases and J by 0 bases, with 9 bases between. Germline loops: CDR1 MNHNS, CDR2 SASEGT. The CDR3 nucleotides read TGTGCCAGCAGTGGACGGCAGATGAACACTGAAGCTTTCTTT. It specifies CASSGRQMNTEAFF.

This chain uses TRBV6-2 or TRBV6-3 with TRBJ1-1, with TRBD1 identical over 10 bases. Trimming took 7 bases from V and 1 from J; bases not matched to a gene: 9. The CDR3 has 16 residues. Germline assignment: CDR1 MNHEY and CDR2 SVGEGT. This CDR3 reads CASKITDRGRNTEAFF. Written as DNA, the CDR3 is TGTGCCAGCAAAATAACGGACAGGGGGAGGAACACTGAAGCTTTCTTT.

The CDR3 here is CASSVGRNPYNSPLHF. The CDR3 coding sequence is TGTGCCAGCAGCGTAGGAAGGAACCCCTATAATTCACCCCTCCACTTT. This chain links TRBV9 with TRBJ1-6, with D unclear. The CDR3 has 16 amino acids. Germline assignment: CDR1 SGDLS and CDR2 YYNGEE. Trimming pared 0 bases from V and 2 bases from J, leaving 9 bases between. The full variable domain, rest sourced from reference TRBV9 and TRBJ1-6, is DSGVTQTPKHLITATGQRVTLRCSPRSGDLSVYWYQQSLDQGLQFLIQYYNGEERAKGNILERFSAQQFPDLHSELNLSSLELGDSALYFCASSVGRNPYNSPLHFGNGTRLTVT.

This clonotype occurred many times. V usage is TRBV20-1 and J usage is TRBJ1-2; perhaps TRBD1 as D (6 bases). The ends were cut back, 0 bases at V and 2 bases at J, with 16 bases in the middle. The CDR3 totals 16 residues. Looked up from germline, CDR1 is DFQATT and CDR2 is SNEGSKA (reference sequence). The CDR3 nucleotides are TGCAGTGCTAGAGATCTAGGGCAGGGGATAAACTATGGCTACACCTTC. Protein sequence: CSARDLGQGINYGYTF.

This clonotype was seen ten or more times. The chain employs TRBV28 and TRBJ1-2; TRBD1 is a possible D gene (5 bases). This CDR3 spans 14 amino acids. Trimming pared 5 bases from V and 6 bases from J, leaving 16 bases between. Germline-derived CDR1 and CDR2 are MDHEN and SYDVKM. The CDR3 loop reads CASSLPLGVDGYTF. As DNA, the CDR3 is TGTGCCAGCAGTCTACCGTTGGGGGTAGATGGCTACACCTTC.

This clonotype was found a few times. The J gene is TRBJ2-6, the V gene TRBV24-1; 8 bases agree with TRBD1. The CDR3 runs to 17 residues. V trimming: 5 bases; J trimming: 0 bases; junction bases outside the gene matches: 5. CDR1 and CDR2 (germline): KGHDR, SFDVKD. Here the CDR3 reads CATSGGTGDSGANVLTF. In nucleotides, the CDR3 is TGTGCCACCAGTGGCGGGACAGGCGACTCTGGGGCCAACGTCCTGACTTTC.

J is TRBJ2-6 and V is TRBV5-4, with a tentative D call TRBD2 (6 bases). Germline-derived CDR1 and CDR2 are SGHNT and YYREEE (reference sequence). V lost 4 bases and J 0 bases, leaving 11 bases between the germline ends. This CDR3 comprises 16 residues. CDR3 sequence reads: CASSPGLISGANVLTF. The DNA for the CDR3 is TGTGCCAGCAGCCCGGGACTGATCTCTGGGGCCAACGTCCTGACTTTC.

This clonotype came up a few times. The V call is TRBV4-3, the J call TRBJ1-5; D is undetermined. Trimming cost V 2 bases and J 5 bases, with 7 bases left between them. Germline CDR1 is LGHNA and CDR2 is YSLEER. This CDR3 is 13 amino acids long. CDR3 in amino acids: CASSQNGDQPQHF. Here the CDR3 DNA reads TGCGCCAGCAGCCAAAACGGGGATCAGCCCCAGCATTTT.

This clonotype was seen at least ten times. This sequence joins TRBV18 and TRBJ1-1; maybe TRBD1 (5 bases). Trimming took off 3 bases at V and 1 base at J, with 9 bases between the two ends. The germline CDR1 and CDR2 sequences are KGHSH and LQKENI. There are 14 residues in the CDR3. CDR3 in amino acids: CASSPPGGNTEAFF. CDR3 nucleotide sequence: TGTGCCAGCTCACCCCCCGGGGGGAACACTGAAGCTTTCTTT.

V and J are TRBV9 and TRBJ1-3; 9 nucleotides line up with TRBD1. Germline V lookup: CDR1 SGDLS, CDR2 YYNGEE. The CDR3 is made up of 15 amino acids. Trimming cost V 5 bases and J 2 bases; bases outside gene matches: 5. The CDR3 reads CASSRTGEAGNTIYF. For the CDR3, the DNA is TGTGCCAGCAGTCGGACAGGGGAAGCTGGAAACACCATATATTTT.

This clonotype has ten or more counts. The chain employs TRBV7-2 and TRBJ1-2; D ambiguous. V was clipped by 1 base and J by 3 bases, with 9 bases between them. Germline assignment: CDR1 SGHTA and CDR2 FQGNSA. CDR3 size: 14 residues. The CDR3 DNA reads TGTGCCAGCAGCTTAGGGGAGGGTCACTATGGCTACACCTTC. It yields the protein CASSLGEGHYGYTF.

Ten or more counts support this clonotype. The chain combines TRBV7-2 with TRBJ1-2, with TRBD1 identical over 7 bases. The V gene end was trimmed by 6 bases and the J gene end by 6 bases; junction bases not matched to a gene: 16. This CDR3 is 16 amino acids long. Per the germline V gene, CDR1 is SGHTA and CDR2 is FQGNSA. The CDR3 protein is CASSFTGTALADGYTF. Written as DNA, the CDR3 is TGTGCCAGCAGTTTTACCGGGACAGCCCTTGCGGATGGCTACACCTTC.

The chain carries TRBV6-6 and TRBJ2-7; D not certain. Germline-derived CDR1 and CDR2 are MNHNY and SVGAGI (reference sequence). The V end was cut by 3 bases, the J end by 5 bases, with 5 bases between. CDR3 size: 11 residues. The CDR3 nucleotides read TGTGCCAGCAGTTATGGAGACGAGCAGTACTTC. The encoded protein is CASSYGDEQYF.

The genes are TRBV19 and TRBJ1-1; 7 bases are a match to TRBD1. Germline lookup yields CDR1 LNHDA and CDR2 SQIVND (reference sequence). With 3 bases clipped from V and 0 bases from J, the junction kept 7 bases outside the gene matches. The CDR3 is 16 amino acids. Written as DNA, the CDR3 is TGTGCCAGTAGTATGGGGACAGTTATCATGAACACTGAAGCTTTCTTT. This codes for CASSMGTVIMNTEAFF.